This T cell receptor (beta chain) stems from a study of graft-versus-host responses after intestinal transplantation. Study-wide results and caveats: An association linked early post-transplant HvG declines with peak circulating GvH clone levels. The marrow of recipients harbored GvH clones, and ileum or blood showed some of them first. Individuals who had graft-donor T cell macrochimerism had allografts that showed high graft-versus-host to host-versus-graft clonal ratios.

The assay was immunoSEQ multiplex PCR, and TCRdb's table has in-frame clones only and misses some. The sample yields about 120,000 clones, 90% to 95% seen once. This clone is a singleton in its sample. The target antigen is unknown. The length of the CDR3 is 14 residues. The V segment lost 3 bases and the J segment 8 bases; nucleotides outside the gene matches: 2. Germline CDR1 and CDR2: SGHTS and YDEGEE. The TCR originated in a human donor who was the organ donor for an intestinal transplant. The chain carries TRBV5-8 and TRBJ1-4; 12 positions agree with TRBD1. The source material was unstimulated CD4+ T cells sorted from spleen or lymph node cells, sampled before transplant. The CDR3 loop is CASSSGTGGEKLFF. CDR3 nucleotide sequence: TGTGCCAGCAGCTCCGGGACAGGGGGCGAAAAACTGTTTTTT.